A selection of T cell receptor beta chains follows, all from one sample in a study of response to subunit inactivated influenza vaccine. TCRdb redid the calling of the RT-PCR reads with MiXCR, one entry per CDR3 protein. Of roughly 790,000 distinct CDR3 sequences listed, over 20% are singletons. The sequenced sample was PBMCs from blood, obtained 5 days after vaccination. Receptors were obtained from a man between 50 and 59 years old who received an inactivated influenza vaccine. CDR3s include the opening cysteine and the closing phenylalanine or tryptophan. A D gene is named only where the DNA matches it firmly. The size entry is marked missing in some rows and otherwise reads once, few, many or a size class.

clone size: many; J gene: TRBJ1-2; D gene: -; V gene: TRBV20-1; CDR3 protein: CSAPAPGKGHGYTF; CDR3 DNA: TGCAGTGCCCCGGCCCCGGGGAAGGGACATGGCTACACCTTC
clone size: many; J gene: TRBJ1-1; D gene: -; V gene: TRBV29-1; CDR3 protein: CSVAVGNTEAFF; CDR3 DNA: TGCAGCGTTGCGGTTGGGAACACTGAAGCTTTCTTT
clone size: -; J gene: TRBJ1-6; D gene: TRBD1; V gene: TRBV10-2; CDR3 protein: CASRLGQGVSPLHF; CDR3 DNA: TGCGCCAGCAGGTTGGGACAGGGGGTTTCACCCCTCCACTTT
clone size: many; J gene: TRBJ2-2; D gene: -; V gene: TRBV5-1; CDR3 protein: CASSLDPHSNTGELFF; CDR3 DNA: TGCGCCAGCAGCTTGGACCCCCACTCGAACACCGGGGAGCTGTTTTTT
clone size: -; J gene: TRBJ1-2; D gene: -; V gene: TRBV28; CDR3 protein: CASSFGSWATGGYTF; CDR3 DNA: TGTGCCAGCAGTTTCGGGAGCTGGGCCACTGGGGGCTACACCTTC
clone size: few; J gene: TRBJ1-2; D gene: TRBD1; V gene: TRBV4-3; CDR3 protein: CASSQVGTVKLYTF; CDR3 DNA: TGCGCCAGCAGCCAAGTTGGGACAGTCAAGCTCTACACCTTC
clone size: few; J gene: TRBJ2-7; D gene: -; V gene: TRBV4-2; CDR3 protein: CASSQDGSARGVAYF; CDR3 DNA: TGTGCCAGCAGCCAAGATGGCTCAGCGCGGGGCGTAGCGTACTTC
clone size: few; J gene: TRBJ2-5; D gene: -; V gene: TRBV7-6; CDR3 protein: CASSSPDREGTQYF; CDR3 DNA: TGTGCCAGCAGCTCCCCCGACAGGGAGGGGACCCAGTACTTC
clone size: many; J gene: TRBJ1-1; D gene: TRBD1; V gene: TRBV12-3/TRBV12-4; CDR3 protein: CASRRGQVATEAFF; CDR3 DNA: TGTGCCAGCAGACGGGGACAGGTGGCCACTGAAGCTTTCTTT
clone size: few; J gene: TRBJ1-1; D gene: -; V gene: TRBV7-9; CDR3 protein: CASSPTSGPEAFF; CDR3 DNA: TGTGCCAGCAGCCCCACTTCGGGACCTGAAGCTTTCTTT
clone size: few; J gene: TRBJ2-1; D gene: TRBD2; V gene: TRBV10-3; CDR3 protein: CAISERGLAGVINEQFF; CDR3 DNA: TGTGCCATCAGTGAGCGGGGACTAGCGGGAGTCATCAATGAGCAGTTCTTC
clone size: -; J gene: TRBJ2-3; D gene: TRBD2; V gene: TRBV20-1; CDR3 protein: CSAMGLLTDTQYF; CDR3 DNA: TGCAGTGCTATGGGACTACTAACAGATACGCAGTATTTT
clone size: -; J gene: TRBJ2-7; D gene: TRBD1; V gene: TRBV28; CDR3 protein: CASRRDRVSYEQYF; CDR3 DNA: TGTGCCAGCAGGCGGGACAGGGTCTCCTACGAGCAGTACTTC
clone size: many; J gene: TRBJ2-7; D gene: TRBD2; V gene: TRBV7-2; CDR3 protein: CASSIGPGTSGTYEQYF; CDR3 DNA: TGTGCCAGCAGCATAGGCCCCGGGACTAGCGGAACCTACGAGCAGTACTTC
clone size: many; J gene: TRBJ2-1; D gene: -; V gene: TRBV4-3; CDR3 protein: CASSQEQGFRSNEQFF; CDR3 DNA: TGCGCCAGCAGCCAAGAACAGGGCTTTAGGTCCAATGAGCAGTTCTTC
clone size: few; J gene: TRBJ2-5; D gene: -; V gene: TRBV20-1; CDR3 protein: CSARDYRTEETQYF; CDR3 DNA: TGCAGTGCTAGAGATTACAGGACGGAAGAGACCCAGTACTTC
clone size: few; J gene: TRBJ2-3; D gene: -; V gene: TRBV20-1; CDR3 protein: CSATSGELTDTQYF; CDR3 DNA: TGCAGTGCTACGTCGGGGGAACTCACAGATACGCAGTATTTT
clone size: -; J gene: TRBJ1-1; D gene: TRBD1; V gene: TRBV6-2/TRBV6-3; CDR3 protein: CASSPLQGAVNTEAFF; CDR3 DNA: TGTGCCAGCAGTCCTTTACAGGGGGCAGTGAACACTGAAGCTTTCTTT
clone size: -; J gene: TRBJ2-7; D gene: -; V gene: TRBV7-9; CDR3 protein: CASSLPGQSSYEQYF; CDR3 DNA: TGTGCCAGCAGCTTACCTGGACAGAGCTCCTACGAGCAGTACTTC
clone size: -; J gene: TRBJ2-1; D gene: -; V gene: TRBV5-5; CDR3 protein: CASTLGPSSYNEQFF; CDR3 DNA: TGTGCCAGCACCCTGGGGCCGAGCTCCTACAATGAGCAGTTCTTC